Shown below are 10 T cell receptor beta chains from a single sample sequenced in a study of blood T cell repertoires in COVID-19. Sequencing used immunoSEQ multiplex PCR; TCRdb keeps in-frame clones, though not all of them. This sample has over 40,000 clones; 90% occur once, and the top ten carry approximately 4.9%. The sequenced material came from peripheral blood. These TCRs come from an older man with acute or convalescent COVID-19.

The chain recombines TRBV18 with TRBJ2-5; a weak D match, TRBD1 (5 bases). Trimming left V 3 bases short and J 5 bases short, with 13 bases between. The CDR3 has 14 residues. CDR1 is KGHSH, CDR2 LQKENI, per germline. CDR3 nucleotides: TGTGCCAGCTCACCGCAGGGTTTGGAGGAGACCCAGTACTTC. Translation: CASSPQGLEETQYF.

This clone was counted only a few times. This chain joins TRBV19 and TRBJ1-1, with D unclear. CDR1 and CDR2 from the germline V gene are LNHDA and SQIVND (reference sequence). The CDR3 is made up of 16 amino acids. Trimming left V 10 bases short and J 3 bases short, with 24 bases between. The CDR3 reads CATGETNIKGYTEAFF. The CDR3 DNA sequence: TGTGCCACTGGCGAGACAAACATAAAAGGCTACACTGAAGCTTTCTTT.

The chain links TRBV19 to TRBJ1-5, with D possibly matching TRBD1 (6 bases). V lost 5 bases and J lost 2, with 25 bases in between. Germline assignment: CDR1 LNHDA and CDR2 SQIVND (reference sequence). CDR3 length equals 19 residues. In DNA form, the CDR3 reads TGTGCCAGTAGTGCCAGTCAGTTCAGGGGCCGGCTCGGCAATCAGCCCCAGCATTTT. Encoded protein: CASSASQFRGRLGNQPQHF.

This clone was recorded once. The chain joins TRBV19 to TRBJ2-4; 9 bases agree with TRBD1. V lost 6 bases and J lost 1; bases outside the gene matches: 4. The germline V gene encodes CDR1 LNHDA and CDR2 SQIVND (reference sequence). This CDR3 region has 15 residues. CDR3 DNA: TGTGCCAGTAGAACAGGGGGCCGGGCCAAAAACATTCAGTACTTC. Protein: CASRTGGRAKNIQYF. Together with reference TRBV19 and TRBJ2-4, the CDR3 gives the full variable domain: DGGITQSPKYLFRKEGQNVTLSCEQNLNHDAMYWYRQDPGQGLRLIYYSQIVNDFQKGDIAEGYSVSREKKESFPLTVTSAQKNPTAFYLCASRTGGRAKNIQYFGAGTRLSVL.

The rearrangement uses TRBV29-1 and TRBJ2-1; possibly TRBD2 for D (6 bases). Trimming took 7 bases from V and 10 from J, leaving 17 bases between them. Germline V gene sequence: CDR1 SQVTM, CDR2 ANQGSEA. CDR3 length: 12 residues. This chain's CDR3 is CSASPGGDEQFF. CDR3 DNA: TGCAGCGCCTCCCCCGGGGGAGACGAGCAGTTCTTC.

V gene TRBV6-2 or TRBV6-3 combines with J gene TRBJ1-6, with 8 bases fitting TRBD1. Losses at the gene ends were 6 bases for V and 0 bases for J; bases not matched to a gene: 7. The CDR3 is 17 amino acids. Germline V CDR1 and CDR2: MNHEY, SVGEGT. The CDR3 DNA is TGTGCCAGCAGCCAGGGACAGGTGCTCTCCTATAATTCACCCCTCCACTTT. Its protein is CASSQGQVLSYNSPLHF.

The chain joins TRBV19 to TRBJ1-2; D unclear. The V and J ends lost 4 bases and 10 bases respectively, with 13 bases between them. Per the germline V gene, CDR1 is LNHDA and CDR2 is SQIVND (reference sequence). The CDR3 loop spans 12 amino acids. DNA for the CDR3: TGTGCCAGTAGTACAACGGGGAGAGCCTACACCTTC. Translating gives CASSTTGRAYTF.

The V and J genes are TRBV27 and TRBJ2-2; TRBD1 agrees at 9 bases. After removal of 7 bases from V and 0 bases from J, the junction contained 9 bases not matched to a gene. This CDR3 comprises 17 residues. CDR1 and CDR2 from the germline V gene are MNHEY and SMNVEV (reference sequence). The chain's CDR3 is CASTLLGQGANTGELFF. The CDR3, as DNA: TGTGCCAGCACCTTGCTGGGACAGGGCGCGAACACCGGGGAGCTGTTTTTT.

The CDR3 DNA reads TGTGCCAGCAGCTTAGGGGGACAGGGGGCCGGTGGAAACACCATATATTTT. Protein sequence: CASSLGGQGAGGNTIYF. The chain couples TRBV7-2 to TRBJ1-3; 12 nucleotides align to TRBD1. Germline lookup yields CDR1 SGHTA and CDR2 FQGNSA. The CDR3 extends over 17 amino acids. With 1 base clipped from V and 3 bases from J, the junction kept 4 bases outside the gene matches.

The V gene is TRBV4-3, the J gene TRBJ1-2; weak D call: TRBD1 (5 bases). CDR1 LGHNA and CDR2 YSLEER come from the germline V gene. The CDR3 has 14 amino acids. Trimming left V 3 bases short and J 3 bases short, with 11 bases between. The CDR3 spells CASSHSQGDYGYTF. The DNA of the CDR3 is TGCGCCAGCAGCCACTCCCAGGGTGACTATGGCTACACCTTC.